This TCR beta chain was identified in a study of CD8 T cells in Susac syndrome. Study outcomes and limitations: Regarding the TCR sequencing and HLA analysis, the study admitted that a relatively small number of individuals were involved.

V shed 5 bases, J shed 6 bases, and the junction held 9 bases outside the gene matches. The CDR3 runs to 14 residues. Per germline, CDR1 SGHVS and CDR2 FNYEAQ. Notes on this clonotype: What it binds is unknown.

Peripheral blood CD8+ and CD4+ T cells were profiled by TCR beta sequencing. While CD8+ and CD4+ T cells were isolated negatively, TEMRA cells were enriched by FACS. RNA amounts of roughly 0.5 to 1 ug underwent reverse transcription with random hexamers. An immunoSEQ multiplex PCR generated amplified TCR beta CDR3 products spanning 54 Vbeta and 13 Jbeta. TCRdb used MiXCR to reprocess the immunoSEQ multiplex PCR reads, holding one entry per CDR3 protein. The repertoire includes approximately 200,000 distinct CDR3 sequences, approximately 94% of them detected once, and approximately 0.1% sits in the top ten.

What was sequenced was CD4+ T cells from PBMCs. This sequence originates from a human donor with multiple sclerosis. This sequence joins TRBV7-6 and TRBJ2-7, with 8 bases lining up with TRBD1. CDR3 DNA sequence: TGTGCCAGCAGCCTCGGACAGGGAAGGAGCGAGCAGTACTTC. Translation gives CASSLGQGRSEQYF. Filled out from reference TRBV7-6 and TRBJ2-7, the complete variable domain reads GAGVSQSPRYKVTKRGQDVALRCDPISGHVSLYWYRQALGQGPEFLTYFNYEAQQDKSGLPNDRFSAERPEGSISTLTIQRTEQRDSAMYRCASSLGQGRSEQYFGPGTRLTVT.